This T cell receptor beta chain was obtained from a study of shared clonotypes between healthy human individuals. Looking at the study overall: Per donor, three plates held CD4 naive cells, three held CD4 memory, two held CD8 naive and one held CD8 memory. Findings and limits, study-wide: Sorted-subset samples were not fully sequenced, rarefaction indicated.

The junction had 5 bases not matched to a gene; V was cut back by 3 bases and J by 3 bases. The germline CDR1 and CDR2 sequences are SEHNR and FQNEAQ (reference sequence). The CDR3 covers 16 residues. In the naive CD8 group, cells lacked CD45RO and were positively selected for CCR7, so terminally differentiated effector memory CD45RA+ cells were left out. All donors were Caucasian adults living in Nashville, Tennessee. Sequencing used immunoSEQ multiplex PCR; TCRdb keeps in-frame clones, though not all of them. This table holds roughly 2,000,000 clones, just over 90% found once. As regards this clone: Its antigen is unknown.

The V gene is TRBV7-9, the J gene TRBJ2-2; 9 bases map to TRBD2. This clonotype was obtained from a man aged 18 to 30 in good health. Some clones in this sample may be carry-over from other donors' samples. Sequencing was done on a sample of naive CD8+ T cells from PBMCs. CDR3 sequence reads: CASSLAGGIDTGELFF. For the CDR3, the DNA is TGTGCCAGCAGCTTGGCGGGAGGGATCGACACCGGGGAGCTGTTTTTT.